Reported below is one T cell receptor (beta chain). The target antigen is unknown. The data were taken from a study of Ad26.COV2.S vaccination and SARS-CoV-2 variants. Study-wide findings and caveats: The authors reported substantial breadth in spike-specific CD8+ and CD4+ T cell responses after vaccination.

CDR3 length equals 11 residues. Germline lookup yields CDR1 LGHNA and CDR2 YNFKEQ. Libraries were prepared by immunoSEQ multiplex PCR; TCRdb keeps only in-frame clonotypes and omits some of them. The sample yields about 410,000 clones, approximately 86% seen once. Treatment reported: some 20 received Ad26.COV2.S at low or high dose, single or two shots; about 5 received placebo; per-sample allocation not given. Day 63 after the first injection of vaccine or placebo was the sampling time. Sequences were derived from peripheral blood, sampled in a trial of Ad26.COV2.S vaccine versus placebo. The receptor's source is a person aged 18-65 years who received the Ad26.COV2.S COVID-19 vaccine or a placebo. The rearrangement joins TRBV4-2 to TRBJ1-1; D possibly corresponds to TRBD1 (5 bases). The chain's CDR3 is CATQGNTEAFF. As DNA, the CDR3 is TGTGCGACGCAGGGGAACACTGAAGCTTTCTTT.